This entry concerns a single T cell receptor beta chain. Other DNA sequences of this sample code for an identical CDR3. V gave up 1 base and J gave up 4 bases; unmatched junction bases: 2. CDR3 size: 14 residues. Looked up from germline, CDR1 is SGHNT and CDR2 is YYREEE (reference sequence). Clones were sequenced by immunoSEQ multiplex PCR, and TCRdb holds only the in-frame ones, with some missing. This sample has a few million clones; just over 90% occur once, and the top ten carry 0.11% to 0.15%. This record belongs to a study of shared clonotypes between healthy human individuals. The chain employs TRBV5-4 and TRBJ1-3; 7 bases agree with TRBD1. The receptor was derived from a man younger than 35 in good health. Material for sequencing was naive CD4+ T cells sorted from blood. Subset described: CD45RA+ positively selected. CDR3 sequence: CASSLKGAGNTIYF. The CDR3 bases are TGTGCCAGCAGCTTGAAGGGGGCGGGAAACACCATATATTTT. Full variable domain (remainder filled in from reference TRBV5-4 and TRBJ1-3): ETGVTQSPTHLIKTRGQQVTLRCSSQSGHNTVSWYQQALGQGPQFIFQYYREEENGRGNFPPRFSGLQFPNYSSELNVNALELDDSALYLCASSLKGAGNTIYFGEGSWLTVV.